This TCR beta chain was found in a study of blood T cells in healthy people across ages. Trimming at V came to 3 bases and at J to 5 bases, leaving 5 bases not matched to a gene. Germline CDR1 and CDR2: MNHNY and SVGAGI (reference sequence). This CDR3 contains 16 residues. With a J-beta primer mix and a sample-barcoded 5' primer, a second PCR ran roughly 6 to 11 cycles. TCRdb analysed the 5' RACE reads with MiXCR anew, one entry per CDR3 protein. The repertoire includes about 1.8 million distinct CDR3 sequences, around 48% of them detected once, and roughly 2.1% sits in the top ten. Notes on the study in general: Underestimates were what the diversity estimates from one million T cells were considered to be.

As to this clonotype: Its cognate antigen is unknown.

The source material was blood. This sequence originates from a woman in her forties in good health. The chain employs TRBV6-6 and TRBJ2-1; 12 bases match TRBD2. CDR3 region: CASSYFRLAGDNEQFF. In DNA form, the CDR3 reads TGTGCCAGCAGTTATTTTAGACTAGCGGGAGACAATGAGCAGTTCTTC.